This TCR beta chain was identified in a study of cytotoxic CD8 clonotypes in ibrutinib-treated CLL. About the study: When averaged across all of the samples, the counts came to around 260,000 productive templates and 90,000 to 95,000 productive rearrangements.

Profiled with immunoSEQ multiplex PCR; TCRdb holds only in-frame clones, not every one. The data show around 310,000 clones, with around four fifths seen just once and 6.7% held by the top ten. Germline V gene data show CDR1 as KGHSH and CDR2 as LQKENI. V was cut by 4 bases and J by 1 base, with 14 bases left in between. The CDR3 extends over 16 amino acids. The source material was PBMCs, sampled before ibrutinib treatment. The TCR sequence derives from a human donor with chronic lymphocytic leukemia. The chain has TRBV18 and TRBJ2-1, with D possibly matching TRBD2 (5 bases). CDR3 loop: CASSRYRGGSYNEQFF. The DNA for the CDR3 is TGTGCCAGCTCACGCTACCGGGGTGGGTCCTACAATGAGCAGTTCTTC.